These T cell receptor beta chains were read from a single sample in a study of T cell changes during pregnancy in multiple sclerosis. Method: immunoSEQ multiplex PCR; TCRdb's copy keeps in-frame clones and lacks some. The profile shows about 110,000 clones, about 90% of them singletons. The material was peripheral blood, obtained in the third trimester of pregnancy. These receptors were taken from a female donor in good health, enrolled as a control in a pregnancy study. The CDR3 runs from the conserved cysteine through the conserved F or W. D genes are given only for firm matches. Not every row has a clone size; where given, it reads once, few, many or a size class.

d_call	v_call	j_call	clone_size	cdr3_aa	cdr3_nt
-	TRBV6-1	TRBJ2-5	-	CASKVFSGQETQYF	TGTGCCAGCAAGGTCTTCAGCGGGCAAGAGACCCAGTACTTC
TRBD1	TRBV29-1	TRBJ2-2	-	CSVELTGPGELFF	TGCAGCGTTGAACTGACAGGGCCCGGGGAGCTGTTTTTT
-	TRBV7-2	TRBJ2-7	-	CASSLDVGSGYEQYF	TGTGCCAGCAGCTTAGATGTAGGAAGCGGCTACGAGCAGTACTTC
-	TRBV9	TRBJ1-4	-	CASSVGLGANEKLFF	TGTGCCAGCAGCGTAGGGTTGGGGGCGAATGAAAAACTGTTTTTT
-	TRBV5-1	TRBJ1-1	-	CASSADVGGNTEAFF	TGCGCCAGCAGCGCCGATGTAGGCGGGAACACTGAAGCTTTCTTT
-	TRBV5-1	TRBJ2-7	-	CASSQDSAYEQYF	TGCGCCAGCAGCCAGGACAGTGCCTACGAGCAGTACTTC
TRBD1	TRBV7-2	TRBJ1-6	-	CASSFGTVNSPLHF	TGTGCCAGCAGCTTCGGGACAGTTAATTCACCCCTCCACTTT
TRBD1	TRBV15	TRBJ1-5	-	CATSRGGKVSGTGVVQPQHF	TGTGCCACCAGCAGAGGTGGTAAGGTATCGGGAACAGGGGTAGTTCAGCCCCAGCATTTT
-	TRBV6-5	TRBJ2-7	-	CASSTSGSSYEQYF	TGTGCCAGCAGTACCTCCGGGAGCTCCTACGAGCAGTACTTC
TRBD2	TRBV6-6	TRBJ2-2	-	CASSYGAGGGTGELFF	TGTGCCAGCAGTTACGGGGCGGGGGGCGGCACCGGGGAGCTGTTTTTT
-	TRBV7-3	TRBJ1-1	few	CASSPQGGGNTEAFF	TGTGCCAGCAGCCCCCAGGGAGGGGGGAACACTGAAGCTTTCTTT
TRBD1	TRBV19	TRBJ2-7	-	CASTDGQGGPYEQYF	TGTGCCAGTACCGACGGACAGGGAGGACCGTACGAGCAGTACTTC
-	TRBV2	TRBJ1-1	-	CASSPGQMNTEAFF	TGTGCCAGCAGCCCTGGACAGATGAACACTGAAGCTTTCTTT
TRBD2	TRBV5-1	TRBJ2-3	-	CASSFEGLAGTDTQYF	TGCGCCAGCAGTTTTGAGGGCCTAGCGGGCACAGATACGCAGTATTTT
-	TRBV18	TRBJ1-1	-	CASSPQGGSNTEAFF	TGTGCCAGCTCACCTCAGGGAGGATCGAACACTGAAGCTTTCTTT
-	TRBV11-3	TRBJ1-2	-	CASSLEVGRVRINYGYTF	TGTGCCAGCAGCTTAGAGGTGGGCAGGGTGAGGATTAACTATGGCTACACCTTC
TRBD1	TRBV4-2	TRBJ2-3	-	CASSQDIPGQGTDTQYF	TGTGCCAGCAGCCAAGACATTCCGGGACAGGGGACAGATACGCAGTATTTT
TRBD2	TRBV12-5	TRBJ2-7	-	CASGLPREGPGYEQYF	TGTGCTAGTGGTTTGCCTCGGGAGGGTCCGGGCTACGAGCAGTACTTC
-	TRBV9	TRBJ1-1	-	CASSDQTVNTEAFF	TGTGCCAGCAGCGACCAGACAGTAAACACTGAAGCTTTCTTT
TRBD1	TRBV7-3	TRBJ1-2	-	CASSSTGNGNGYTF	TGTGCCAGCAGCTCGACAGGGAATGGGAATGGCTACACCTTC
TRBD1	TRBV30	TRBJ2-7	-	CAWSPGTGGPYEQYF	TGTGCCTGGAGCCCCGGGACAGGGGGACCCTACGAGCAGTACTTC
-	TRBV4-3	TRBJ1-1	-	CASSHGGRGEAFF	TGCGCCAGCAGCCACGGCGGTAGGGGTGAAGCTTTCTTT
TRBD2	TRBV15	TRBJ2-3	-	CATSRPGGAGTQYF	TGTGCCACCAGCAGGCCCGGGGGGGCAGGTACGCAGTATTTT
-	TRBV7-3	TRBJ2-2	-	CASSLGGTGELFF	TGTGCCAGCAGCTTAGGCGGGACCGGGGAGCTGTTTTTT
-	TRBV29-1	TRBJ2-5	once	CSSAGQSQETQYF	TGCAGCTCCGCGGGACAGAGCCAAGAGACCCAGTACTTC
TRBD1	TRBV19	TRBJ1-5	-	CASSTGTGKNGQPQHF	TGTGCCAGTAGTACCGGGACAGGGAAGAACGGTCAGCCCCAGCATTTT
TRBD2	TRBV25-1	TRBJ2-5	-	CASSEWGGSGETQYF	TGTGCCAGCAGTGAATGGGGGGGGAGTGGCGAGACCCAGTACTTC
TRBD1	TRBV7-2	TRBJ1-6	-	CASSLVGTDTSPLHF	TGTGCCAGCAGCTTAGTCGGGACAGATACTTCACCCCTCCACTTT
TRBD1	TRBV5-5	TRBJ1-2	-	CASSLGQGAHYGYTF	TGTGCCAGCAGCTTGGGGCAGGGGGCGCACTATGGCTACACCTTC
TRBD1	TRBV6-1	TRBJ2-5	-	CASSEVPPGQGSETQYF	TGTGCCAGCAGTGAAGTCCCACCGGGACAGGGGTCAGAGACCCAGTACTTC
TRBD1	TRBV7-9	TRBJ2-7	-	CASSQGTGDPYF	TGTGCCAGCAGCCAGGGGACAGGGGATCCGTACTTC
TRBD1	TRBV19	TRBJ1-1	-	CASRGTRTGNTEAFF	TGTGCCAGTAGGGGGACCCGGACAGGGAACACTGAAGCTTTCTTT
-	TRBV9	TRBJ2-1	-	CASRSTGRRYNEQFF	TGTGCCAGCAGGTCCACAGGGAGACGCTACAATGAGCAGTTCTTC
TRBD2	TRBV7-3	TRBJ2-2	-	CASSQQLAGGELFF	TGTGCCAGCAGCCAACAACTAGCGGGTGGGGAGCTGTTTTTT
-	TRBV7-2	TRBJ2-2	-	CASSSIMNIRVNTGELFF	TGTGCCAGCAGCTCAATTATGAACATCAGGGTTAACACCGGGGAGCTGTTTTTT
-	TRBV7-3	TRBJ1-6	-	CASSLKAEAEGSPLHF	TGTGCCAGCAGCTTAAAGGCAGAGGCAGAGGGATCACCCCTCCACTTT
-	TRBV25-1	TRBJ2-7	once	CASSELRGGYEQYF	TGTGCCAGCAGTGAATTGAGGGGGGGCTACGAGCAGTACTTC
-	TRBV6-5	TRBJ1-2	-	CASSRGIDGYTF	TGTGCCAGCAGTCGGGGGATCGATGGCTACACCTTC
TRBD1	TRBV7-2	TRBJ1-1	once	CASSIRQGEAFF	TGTGCCAGCAGCATAAGACAGGGTGAAGCTTTCTTT
TRBD1	TRBV7-9	TRBJ1-4	once	CASSLDQGVVRLFF	TGTGCCAGCAGCTTAGATCAGGGGGTAGTTCGTCTGTTTTTT
TRBD1	TRBV6-1	TRBJ2-7	-	CASTTGAHPRYEQYF	TGTGCCAGCACTACAGGGGCCCATCCCCGCTACGAGCAGTACTTC
-	TRBV7-3	TRBJ2-1	-	CASSSTYDGNEQFF	TGTGCCAGCAGCTCAACCTACGACGGGAATGAGCAGTTCTTC
-	TRBV9	TRBJ2-7	-	CASSVAPLGNEQYF	TGTGCCAGCAGCGTAGCCCCCCTCGGGAACGAGCAGTACTTC
TRBD1	TRBV9	TRBJ1-4	-	CASSPKDRDHEKLFF	TGTGCCAGCAGCCCCAAGGACAGGGACCATGAAAAACTGTTTTTT
TRBD2	TRBV27	TRBJ2-3	-	CASRLAGGYTDTQYF	TGTGCCAGCAGATTAGCGGGGGGTTACACAGATACGCAGTATTTT
TRBD1	TRBV27	TRBJ1-5	-	CASRPAWDSGYSNQPQHF	TGTGCCAGCAGACCGGCATGGGACAGCGGCTATAGCAATCAGCCCCAGCATTTT
TRBD2	TRBV4-2	TRBJ2-4	-	CASSQETRGGMDIQYF	TGTGCCAGCAGCCAAGAAACCCGGGGGGGCATGGACATTCAGTACTTC
-	TRBV2	TRBJ2-7	-	CASGSEAPYEQYF	TGTGCCAGCGGTTCGGAGGCCCCCTACGAGCAGTACTTC
-	TRBV7-9	TRBJ2-7	-	CASSSKKGGYEQYF	TGTGCCAGCAGCTCGAAAAAAGGGGGCTACGAGCAGTACTTC
TRBD2	TRBV6-1	TRBJ2-1	-	CASSESGLAGVYNEQFF	TGTGCCAGCAGTGAGTCCGGACTAGCGGGGGTTTACAATGAGCAGTTCTTC